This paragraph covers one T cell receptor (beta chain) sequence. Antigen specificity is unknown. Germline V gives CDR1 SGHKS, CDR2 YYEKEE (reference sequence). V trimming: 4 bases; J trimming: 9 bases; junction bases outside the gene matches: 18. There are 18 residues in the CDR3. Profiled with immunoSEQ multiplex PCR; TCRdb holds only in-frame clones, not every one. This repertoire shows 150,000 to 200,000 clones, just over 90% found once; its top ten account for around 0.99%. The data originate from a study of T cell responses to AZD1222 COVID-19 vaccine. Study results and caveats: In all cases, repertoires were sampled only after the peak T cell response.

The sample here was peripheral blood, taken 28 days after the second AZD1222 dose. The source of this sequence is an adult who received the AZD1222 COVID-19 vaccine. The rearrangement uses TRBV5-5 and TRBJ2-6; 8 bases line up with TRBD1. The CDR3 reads CASSPRDRLSLRVNVLTF. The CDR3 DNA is TGTGCCAGCAGCCCCCGGGACAGGCTCTCCCTGAGGGTCAACGTCCTGACTTTC.